Below are 16 T cell receptor beta chains sequenced from a single sample in a study of cytomegalovirus exposure and HLA in healthy donors. Using immunoSEQ multiplex PCR, the repertoire was profiled, and TCRdb retains in-frame clones only, with some absent. The profile shows about 58,000 clones, about nine tenths of them singletons. What was sequenced was PBMCs. Receptors originate from a man aged 18-30 years in good health and CMV-seronegative.

Note on this clone: Relative to the germline gene, one junction end is altered; a read error may explain this. This chain links TRBV4-3 with TRBJ1-2; 7 positions match TRBD1. Germline V gene lookup returns CDR1 LGHNA and CDR2 YSLEER. This CDR3 is built from 14 residues. CDR3 coding DNA: TGCGCCAGCAGCCAAGATTCCGAGTCCGGGACAGCTCACTTC. Translation gives CASSQDSESGTAHF.

This clone came up once. The V gene is TRBV27, the J gene TRBJ2-1, with 7 nucleotides matching TRBD1. Losses at the gene ends were 7 bases for V and 9 bases for J; bases not matched to a gene: 24. There are 18 residues in the CDR3. Germline CDR1 and CDR2: MNHEY and SMNVEV (reference sequence). Here the CDR3 reads CASTTGQPGVALLSEQFF. CDR3 in DNA: TGTGCCAGCACAACGGGACAGCCCGGGGTAGCCCTCTTGAGTGAGCAGTTCTTC.

This clone was recorded only once. This chain connects TRBV2 to TRBJ2-1, with 7 bases aligning to TRBD1. After removal of 6 bases from V and 6 bases from J, the junction contained 11 bases not matched to a gene. The CDR3 consists of 15 residues. Germline CDR1 SNHLY, CDR2 FYNNEI. CDR3 DNA sequence: TGTGCCAGCAGCGTACAGGGGAAGGCCCCCAATGAGCAGTTCTTC. It translates to CASSVQGKAPNEQFF.

This rearrangement joins TRBV18 to TRBJ2-7; D not resolved. CDR1 and CDR2 from the germline V gene are KGHSH and LQKENI. The CDR3 sequence is 13 residues long. V lost 5 bases and J lost 1, with 9 bases in between. CDR3 sequence (DNA): TGTGCCAGCTCAAAGTCCCAGTCCTACGAGCAGTACTTC. Its protein product is CASSKSQSYEQYF.

This clone appeared once. The V and J genes are TRBV10-3 and TRBJ2-7; D is unresolved. Germline CDR1 and CDR2: ENHRY and SYGVKD. V shed 3 bases and J shed 3 bases, with 3 bases lying between them. The CDR3 covers 11 residues. This chain's CDR3 is CAISDNYEQYF. In DNA, the CDR3 is TGTGCCATCAGTGACAACTACGAGCAGTACTTC.

The chain couples TRBV5-1 to TRBJ2-1; 11 bases align to TRBD2. The germline V gene has CDR1 SGHRS and CDR2 YFSETQ. Unmatched junction bases numbered 3, after V lost 0 bases and J lost 4 bases. The CDR3 extends over 16 amino acids. The CDR3 spells CASSLGLAGQYNEQFF. In DNA form, the CDR3 reads TGCGCCAGCAGCTTGGGACTAGCGGGGCAATACAATGAGCAGTTCTTC.

The J gene is TRBJ1-2, the V gene TRBV12-5; D possibly corresponds to TRBD1 (5 bases). Germline loops: CDR1 LGHNT, CDR2 FRNRAP. V was shortened by 11 bases and J by 4 bases, with 14 bases between the two germline ends. There are 12 residues in the CDR3. The CDR3 sequence: CARTGGSYGYTF. For the CDR3, the DNA is TGTGCTCGTACCGGGGGAAGCTATGGCTACACCTTC.

The chain carries TRBV28 and TRBJ1-1, with no clear D. Germline CDR1 and CDR2: MDHEN and SYDVKM. Deletions cut 6 bases from V and 8 bases from J, with 10 bases between. The CDR3 extends over 11 amino acids. In DNA, the CDR3 is TGTGCCAGCAGACTCCTGTCGGAAGCTTTCTTT. This sequence encodes CASRLLSEAFF.

The genes are TRBV12-2 and TRBJ2-1; TRBD2, as called in the table, went unchecked against the DNA. TRBV12-2 is listed as a pseudogene. This CDR3 region has 20 residues. CDR3 nucleotides: TGTGCAAGTCGCTTTCCAGGGGGACTAGCGGGAGTCAACTCCTACAATGAGCAGTTCTTC. This encodes CASRFPGGLAGVNSYNEQFF.

The chain links TRBV5-1 to TRBJ2-7; D uncertain. CDR3 length: 13 residues. The germline gives CDR1 SGHRS, CDR2 YFSETQ. V lost 0 bases, J lost 6 bases, and 10 bases lay in between. CDR3 in amino acids: CASSLVSSSEQYF. CDR3 DNA: TGCGCCAGCAGCTTGGTTTCTAGTAGCGAGCAGTACTTC.

This chain links TRBV7-2 with TRBJ2-7; 9 bases align to TRBD2. The germline V gene has CDR1 SGHTA and CDR2 FQGNSA. V lost 4 bases, J lost 3 bases, and 7 bases stayed unmatched. The CDR3 extends over 15 amino acids. The CDR3, as DNA: TGTGCCAGCAGCTCTAGCGGGACTAGCAACTACGAGCAGTACTTC. Translation: CASSSSGTSNYEQYF.

The chain uses TRBV28 and TRBJ1-5; D might be TRBD1 (6 bases). Looked up from germline, CDR1 is MDHEN and CDR2 is SYDVKM. The CDR3 totals 14 residues. Trimming took off 5 bases at V and 6 bases at J, with 14 bases between the two ends. Written as DNA, the CDR3 is TGTGCCAGCAGTCTCTCTCAGGGGATTCAGCCCCAGCATTTT. As protein: CASSLSQGIQPQHF. The full variable domain, rest sourced from reference TRBV28 and TRBJ1-5, is DVKVTQSSRYLVKRTGEKVFLECVQDMDHENMFWYRQDPGLGLRLIYFSYDVKMKEKGDIPEGYSVSREKKERFSLILESASTNQTSMYLCASSLSQGIQPQHFGDGTRLSIL.

This clone turned up a few times. The chain carries TRBV19 and TRBJ1-1; 8 positions match TRBD1. The CDR3 extends over 12 amino acids. The V segment lost 3 bases and the J segment 10 bases; nucleotides outside the gene matches: 4. CDR1 and CDR2 from the germline V gene are LNHDA and SQIVND (reference sequence). CDR3 nucleotides: TGTGCCAGTAGTATCGGACAGGGTGGAGCTTTCTTT. Protein sequence: CASSIGQGGAFF. Full variable domain (outside the CDR3, taken from reference TRBV19 and TRBJ1-1): DGGITQSPKYLFRKEGQNVTLSCEQNLNHDAMYWYRQDPGQGLRLIYYSQIVNDFQKGDIAEGYSVSREKKESFPLTVTSAQKNPTAFYLCASSIGQGGAFFGQGTRLTVV.

The J gene is TRBJ2-7, the V gene TRBV28, with a tentative D call TRBD2 (5 bases). Germline V gene lookup returns CDR1 MDHEN and CDR2 SYDVKM. The CDR3 is 15 amino acids. Deletions cut 3 bases from V and 0 bases from J, with 12 bases between. CDR3 nucleotide sequence: TGTGCCAGCAGTTTCGGGGATAGAAGCTCCTACGAGCAGTACTTC. Protein: CASSFGDRSSYEQYF.

The rearrangement links TRBV7-3 to TRBJ2-1; no clear D. V dropped 5 bases and J dropped 10 bases, with 9 bases sitting between them. The germline V gene has CDR1 SGHTA and CDR2 FQGTGA. This CDR3 spans 11 amino acids. As DNA, the CDR3 is TGTGCCAGCAGCCACGGAGAGGAGCAGTTCTTC. Its translation is CASSHGEEQFF. The variable domain in full, with the rest retrieved from reference TRBV7-3 and TRBJ2-1, is GAGVSQTPSNKVTEKGKYVELRCDPISGHTALYWYRQSLGQGPEFLIYFQGTGAADDSGLPNDRFFAVRPEGSVSTLKIQRTERGDSAVYLCASSHGEEQFFGPGTRLTVL.

This clone was seen once. V and J are TRBV7-6 and TRBJ2-2; no clear D. The CDR3 has 16 residues. Germline CDR1 and CDR2: SGHVS and FNYEAQ. Trimming took off 1 base at V and 0 bases at J, with 9 bases between the two ends. CDR3 amino acids: CASSLGAEPNTGELFF. Here the CDR3 DNA reads TGTGCCAGCAGCTTAGGGGCAGAACCGAACACCGGGGAGCTGTTTTTT.